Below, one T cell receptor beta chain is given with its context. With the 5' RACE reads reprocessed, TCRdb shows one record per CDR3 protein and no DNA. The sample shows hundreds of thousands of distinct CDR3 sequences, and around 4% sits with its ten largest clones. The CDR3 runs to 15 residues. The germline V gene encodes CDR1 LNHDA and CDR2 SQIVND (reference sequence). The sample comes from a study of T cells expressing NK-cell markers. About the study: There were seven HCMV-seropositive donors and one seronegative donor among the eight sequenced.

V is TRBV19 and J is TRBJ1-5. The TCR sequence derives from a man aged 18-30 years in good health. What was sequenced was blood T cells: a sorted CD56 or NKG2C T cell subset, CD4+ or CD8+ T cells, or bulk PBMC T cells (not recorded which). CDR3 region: CASSIIRDSMRPQHF.